This T cell receptor beta chain was captured in a study of blood T cells in healthy people across ages. Study-wide results and limits: The study found TCR beta diversity correlated strongly with naive T cell percentage.

Combining a sample-barcoded 5' primer with a J-beta primer mix, a second PCR ran for about 7 to 11 cycles. Tagging of each cDNA molecule was performed by a template-switch adaptor with 12 random nucleotides. Every sample produced at least 2.5 million CDR3-containing paired-end reads. TCRdb re-called the 5' RACE reads with MiXCR, one entry per CDR3 protein. The profile shows about 1.7 million distinct CDR3 sequences, 28% of them singletons. In this sample, this clonotype turned up a few times. Its antigen is not identified. A read error may explain this, as a much larger clone is one base away. Ten milliliters was the volume of peripheral blood drawn from each donor. The CDR3 loop spans 13 amino acids. Looked up from germline, CDR1 is SGHRS and CDR2 is YFSETQ. Trimming cost V 0 bases and J 5 bases, with 8 bases left between them.

This rearrangement joins TRBV5-1 to TRBJ1-2, with D unclear. Specimen: blood. The TCR comes from a woman aged 25 to 39 in good health. CDR3 protein: CASSLVTEYGYTF. CDR3 coding DNA: TGCGCCAGCAGCTTGGTTACAGAGTATGGCTACACCTTC.